These 14 T cell receptor beta chains were all obtained from the same sample, sequenced in a study of T-cell memory formation after mild COVID-19. Each CDR3 protein gets one entry after TCRdb re-called the 5' RACE reads with MiXCR. This sample has roughly 130,000 distinct CDR3 sequences, with approximately 5.9% found just once. The sequencing input was PBMCs or a T cell subset sorted from them (not recorded which). The source is an adult woman who had mild COVID-19 (a few samples of this study predate the infection). Cell type and time point are not known.

This clonotype was counted only a few times. J is TRBJ2-6 and V is TRBV20-1; no clear D gene. V dropped 4 bases and J dropped 0 bases, with 7 bases sitting between them. Germline V gives CDR1 DFQATT, CDR2 SNEGSKA (reference sequence). The CDR3 length is 14 residues. CDR3 in amino acids: CSATGDSGANVLTF. In DNA, the CDR3 is TGCAGTGCTACAGGTGACTCTGGGGCCAACGTCCTGACTTTC.

The V and J genes are TRBV4-1 and TRBJ2-7, with unresolved D. This CDR3 contains 12 residues. Germline V gene sequence: CDR1 MGHRA, CDR2 YSYEKL. Trimming shortened V by 4 bases and J by 7 bases, and 11 bases separated the two germline ends. The CDR3 DNA follows: TGCGCCAGCAGCCCAGCTGTGGGAGAGCAGTACTTC. Its protein product is CASSPAVGEQYF.

This clonotype turned up a few times. V usage is TRBV27 and J usage is TRBJ2-1; 9 bases match TRBD1. Trimming at V came to 2 bases and at J to 7 bases, leaving 6 bases not matched to a gene. CDR3 length: 15 residues. Germline V gene lookup returns CDR1 MNHEY and CDR2 SMNVEV (reference sequence). Written as DNA, the CDR3 is TGTGCCAGCAGTTTAACAGGGGGCTTGAAGAATGAGCAGTTCTTC. Translating it yields CASSLTGGLKNEQFF.

This clonotype was counted between two and nine times. V and J are TRBV18 and TRBJ1-1; D unclear. Trimming cost V 0 bases and J 1 base, with 9 bases left between them. Germline values: CDR1 KGHSH, CDR2 LQKENI. This CDR3 has 15 amino acids. Here the CDR3 reads CASSPPNMQNTEAFF. The CDR3 DNA is TGTGCCAGCTCACCACCGAATATGCAGAACACTGAAGCTTTCTTT.

The table lists this clonotype with a few counts. The chain carries TRBV7-9 and TRBJ1-5; weak D call: TRBD1 (6 bases). CDR1 and CDR2 from the germline V gene are SEHNR and FQNEAQ (reference sequence). CDR3 length equals 17 residues. V was pared by 1 base and J by 0 bases, with 13 bases between. The CDR3 is CASSLGNHRDSNQPQHF. DNA for the CDR3: TGTGCCAGCAGCTTAGGTAATCACAGGGATAGCAATCAGCCCCAGCATTTT.

The rearrangement joins TRBV5-5 to TRBJ1-1; D is unresolved. Germline assignment: CDR1 SGHKS and CDR2 YYEKEE (reference sequence). V lost 1 base and J lost 5, with 15 bases in between. The CDR3 spans 15 residues. The CDR3 coding sequence is TGTGCCAGCAGCTTGAGGGTTGGCACGGTGACTGAAGCTTTCTTT. This gives the protein CASSLRVGTVTEAFF.

The chain couples TRBV12-3 or TRBV12-4 to TRBJ2-1, with 9 bases lining up with TRBD2. The CDR3 is made up of 18 amino acids. The V segment lost 2 bases and the J segment 6 bases; nucleotides outside the gene matches: 14. CDR3 in amino acids: CASSLSGGVAGAGNEQFF. The CDR3 DNA reads TGTGCCAGCAGTTTATCTGGAGGGGTAGCGGGAGCAGGCAATGAGCAGTTCTTC.

This clonotype was seen repeatedly, ten times or more. This chain uses TRBV5-1 with TRBJ2-1; TRBD2 is a possible D gene (5 bases). Germline V gives CDR1 SGHRS, CDR2 YFSETQ. The CDR3 spans 14 residues. V was pared by 2 bases and J by 1 base, with 7 bases between. The CDR3 is CASSFGGSYNEQFF. CDR3 DNA sequence: TGCGCCAGCAGCTTCGGCGGGTCCTACAATGAGCAGTTCTTC.

A few counts support this clonotype. The CDR3 nucleotides are TGTGCCAGCAGTGAACCGGGTTGGGTCACTGAAGCTTTCTTT. As protein: CASSEPGWVTEAFF. The rearrangement joins TRBV6-1 to TRBJ1-1, with D unclear. Trimming cost V 2 bases and J 4 bases, with 11 bases left between them. Germline V lookup: CDR1 MNHNS, CDR2 SASEGT. The CDR3 length is 14 residues.

This clonotype was counted ten times or more. This chain joins TRBV7-9 and TRBJ2-1; D remains unclear. The germline V and J ends were trimmed by 2 bases and 13 bases, with 0 bases remaining between them. There are 8 residues in the CDR3. Germline V gene sequence: CDR1 SEHNR, CDR2 FQNEAQ (reference sequence). The DNA of the CDR3 is TGTGCCAGCAGCTTACAGTTCTTC. This encodes CASSLQFF.

The rearrangement links TRBV6-1 to TRBJ1-5; D is undetermined. Between the trimmed V and J ends, which lost 6 bases and 6 bases, there was a span of 12 bases. Germline lookup yields CDR1 MNHNS and CDR2 SASEGT. The length of the CDR3 is 13 residues. CDR3 residues: CASRLWQAQPQHF. In DNA, the CDR3 is TGTGCCAGCAGATTGTGGCAGGCTCAGCCCCAGCATTTT.

This clonotype was found a few times. The CDR3 region has the DNA TGCGCCAGCAGTATTACAGGGGGCATCTCTAACCTCCACTTT. Its translation is CASSITGGISNLHF. The chain couples TRBV4-1 to TRBJ1-6; 9 positions match TRBD1. The junction had 12 bases not matched to a gene; V was cut back by 6 bases and J by 15 bases. The CDR3 totals 14 residues. CDR1 and CDR2 (germline): MGHRA, YSYEKL.

The chain recombines TRBV7-2 with TRBJ2-5, with 8 bases aligning to TRBD1. CDR1 and CDR2 from the germline V gene are SGHTA and FQGNSA. The CDR3 extends over 14 amino acids. With V trimmed by 3 bases and J by 4 bases, 4 bases remained unmatched. Here the CDR3 reads CASSLTGVGETQYF. CDR3 DNA sequence: TGTGCCAGCAGCTTGACAGGGGTAGGAGAGACCCAGTACTTC. The whole variable domain, remainder taken from reference TRBV7-2 and TRBJ2-5, is GAGVSQSPSNKVTEKGKDVELRCDPISGHTALYWYRQSLGQGLEFLIYFQGNSAPDKSGLPSDRFSAERTGGSVSTLTIQRTQQEDSAVYLCASSLTGVGETQYFGPGTRLLVL.

The rearrangement links TRBV18 to TRBJ1-1; TRBD1 matches 10 bases. This CDR3 has 13 residues. Germline trimming cut 5 bases from V and 7 bases from J; bases unmatched to any gene: 4. Germline loops: CDR1 KGHSH, CDR2 LQKENI. CDR3 in DNA: TGTGCCAGCTCAGCAGACAGGGGGCGTGAAGCTTTCTTT. Amino acid sequence: CASSADRGREAFF. Looking up the rest from reference TRBV18 and TRBJ1-1 gives the full variable domain: NAGVMQNPRHLVRRRGQEARLRCSPMKGHSHVYWYRQLPEEGLKFMVYLQKENIIDESGMPKERFSAEFPKEGPSILRIQQVVRGDSAAYFCASSADRGREAFFGQGTRLTVV.